This entry concerns a single TCR beta chain. Two negative PCRs, clearance, or symptom resolution were required of recovered Cohort 3 donors. These data are taken from a study of blood T cell repertoires in COVID-19. The repertoire was sequenced with immunoSEQ multiplex PCR; TCRdb's copy has only in-frame clones and lacks some. The profile shows about 380,000 clones, around 87% of them singletons. The ends were cut back, 7 bases at V and 0 bases at J, with 12 bases in the middle. The CDR3 consists of 14 residues. Material: PBMCs or T cells enriched from blood (not recorded which). This sequence was found in a man aged 25 to 40 who had recovered from COVID-19. The chain is built from TRBV23-1 and TRBJ1-1; D not certain. TRBV23-1 is recorded as an ORF, its role being uncertain. CDR3 in amino acids: CASTRSDLNTEAFF. The CDR3 DNA reads as TGCGCCAGCACCCGAAGCGATTTGAACACTGAAGCTTTCTTT.